What follows are 11 T cell receptor beta chains derived from one specimen sequenced in a study of vaccination effects on CD4 cells after COVID-19 (dated by TCRdb to between 2021 and 2024). Receptor amplification or capture employed the immunoSEQ multiplex PCR assay. TCRdb's version of the immuneACCESS table is confined to in-frame rearrangements and falls short of the full clone set. An unresolved V gene accounts for under half of the shortfall where checked; the remainder is of unknown origin. In all, the sample holds about 59,000 clones, and under 80% of those were seen once. The ten biggest clones cover roughly 2% of the sample. These receptors' antigens are unknown. In the ViraFEST assay, PBMC were stimulated with viral peptide pools, and TCR sequencing was then used to find antigen-specific CD4+ T cell clonotypes based on their expansion. After 10 days of culture, CD4+ T cells were isolated with the EasySep CD4+ T cell isolation kit. Two doses of either the BNT162b2 or the mRNA-1273 mRNA SARS-CoV-2 vaccine were administered to participants.

The sample here was CD4+ T cells from PBMCs cultured with HCoV-OC43 spike peptides, taken after COVID-19 vaccination. This specimen's cell subset or site label, interpreted: HCoV-OC43 spike overlapping peptide pool stimulation. The receptors here all came from a human donor who received a COVID-19 vaccine.

The chain employs TRBV7-2 and TRBJ2-1; the match to TRBD2 covers 11 bases. The V gene's germline CDR1 is SGHTA and CDR2 FQGNSA. The CDR3 sequence is 16 residues long. V lost 3 bases to trimming and J lost 5 bases; unmatched junction nucleotides: 6. CDR3 sequence reads: CASSFSSGGLDNEQFF. The CDR3 DNA sequence: TGTGCCAGCAGCTTTTCTAGCGGGGGGTTGGACAATGAGCAGTTCTTC.

The gene calls are TRBV7-9 and TRBJ1-1, with a weak D call TRBD1 (6 bases). Germline V gene data show CDR1 as SEHNR and CDR2 as FQNEAQ (reference sequence). The CDR3 is 17 amino acids. V shed 4 bases and J shed 1 base, with 19 bases lying between them. CDR3 bases: TGTGCCAGCAGCTCCGGTGTTTTCCAGGGGCAGAACACTGAAGCTTTCTTT. It translates to CASSSGVFQGQNTEAFF. Looking up the rest from reference TRBV7-9 and TRBJ1-1 gives the full variable domain: DTGVSQNPRHKITKRGQNVTFRCDPISEHNRLYWYRQTLGQGPEFLTYFQNEAQLEKSRLLSDRFSAERPKGSFSTLEIQRTEQGDSAMYLCASSSGVFQGQNTEAFFGQGTRLTVV.

This sequence joins TRBV3-1 (or the pseudogene TRBV3-2) and TRBJ2-3; weak D call: TRBD2 (7 bases). V lost 0 bases and J lost 1, with 14 bases in between. Germline loops: CDR1 LGHDT, CDR2 YNNKEL (reference sequence). The CDR3 has 17 residues. CDR3 residues: CASSQDRGGGGTDTQYF. The CDR3 DNA sequence: TGTGCCAGCAGCCAAGATCGTGGGGGGGGCGGCACAGATACGCAGTATTTT.

The V call is TRBV19, the J call TRBJ1-1; D remains unclear. Trimming took 0 bases from V and 3 from J, leaving 8 bases between them. Looked up from germline, CDR1 is LNHDA and CDR2 is SQIVND (reference sequence). The CDR3 totals 14 residues. Written as DNA, the CDR3 is TGTGCCAGTAGTATAGATGGGTACGACACTGAAGCTTTCTTT. Translation gives CASSIDGYDTEAFF.

The table lists this clone with a count of one. The chain joins TRBV5-1 to TRBJ1-3; the D gene is possibly TRBD1 (5 bases). Germline V lookup: CDR1 SGHRS, CDR2 YFSETQ. The V end lost 1 base, the J end lost 0 bases, and 8 bases lay between the germline ends. The CDR3 extends over 15 amino acids. The CDR3 spells CASSLTGDSGNTIYF. DNA of the CDR3: TGCGCCAGCAGCTTGACAGGAGACTCTGGAAACACCATATATTTT.

The chain couples TRBV9 to TRBJ2-3, with 9 bases that match TRBD1. The ends lost 5 bases at V and 2 bases at J; junction bases unmatched: 3. Germline lookup yields CDR1 SGDLS and CDR2 YYNGEE. CDR3 length equals 14 residues. The DNA of the CDR3 is TGTGCCAGCAGTTGGGACAGGGACACAGATACGCAGTATTTT. This codes for CASSWDRDTDTQYF.

The rearrangement links TRBV21-1 to TRBJ2-1; the D call TRBD1 from the table was never checked on the DNA. TRBV21-1 is marked as a pseudogene. CDR3 length equals 18 residues. CDR3 in amino acids: CASSTQKYRDRAYNEQFF. CDR3 nucleotide sequence: TGTGCCAGCAGCACTCAAAAATACCGGGACAGGGCCTACAATGAGCAGTTCTTC.

A few counts support this clone. The chain couples TRBV7-2 to TRBJ1-2; TRBD1 agrees at 7 bases. With 4 bases clipped from V and 6 bases from J, the junction kept 8 bases outside the gene matches. The CDR3 extends over 14 amino acids. Germline CDR1 reads SGHTA; CDR2 reads FQGNSA. Here the CDR3 DNA reads TGTGCCAGCAGCTCCTACGAGACAGGGAATGGCTACACCTTC. Residues: CASSSYETGNGYTF. The full variable domain, in which reference TRBV7-2 and TRBJ1-2 provide the parts outside the CDR3, is GAGVSQSPSNKVTEKGKDVELRCDPISGHTALYWYRQSLGQGLEFLIYFQGNSAPDKSGLPSDRFSAERTGGSVSTLTIQRTQQEDSAVYLCASSSYETGNGYTFGSGTRLTVV.

The CDR3 DNA sequence: TGTGCCAGCAGTCGGGACAGGGGGCTATACAATGAGCAGTTCTTC. Translating gives CASSRDRGLYNEQFF. This rearrangement joins TRBV6-5 to TRBJ2-1, with 12 bases fitting TRBD1. Germline V gene lookup returns CDR1 MNHEY and CDR2 SVGAGI. With V trimmed by 5 bases and J by 4 bases, 3 bases remained unmatched. This CDR3 region has 15 residues.

J is TRBJ2-2 and V is TRBV6-6; TRBD2 is a possible D gene (7 bases). V gave up 0 bases and J gave up 7 bases, with 15 bases separating them. Germline V lookup: CDR1 MNHNY, CDR2 SVGAGI (reference sequence). The CDR3 consists of 16 residues. Here the CDR3 DNA reads TGTGCCAGCAGTTACTCGGGGTGGGGGGGCCACGGGGAGCTGTTTTTT. This encodes CASSYSGWGGHGELFF.

The rearrangement links TRBV24-1 to TRBJ2-1, with a tentative D call TRBD2 (6 bases). Germline V gene lookup returns CDR1 KGHDR and CDR2 SFDVKD. This CDR3 region has 14 residues. Trimming took off 5 bases at V and 8 bases at J, with 15 bases between the two ends. CDR3 bases: TGTGCCACCAGTGGCCCCCCCCCGGGGGATGAGCAGTTCTTC. Translated, it gives CATSGPPPGDEQFF.